The 30 T cell receptor beta chains reported below all come from one sample, sequenced in a study of OX40 agonist ivuxolimab in advanced cancers. Sequencing was performed with immunoSEQ multiplex PCR; in TCRdb, only in-frame clones are kept and a portion is missing. Of 65,000 to 80,000 clones listed, 86% are singletons. Sample: CD4+ or CD8+ T cells sorted from blood, taken in a trial of the OX40 agonist ivuxolimab. The source of these receptors is an adult with an advanced solid tumor such as melanoma, head and neck, liver or kidney cancer.

The V and J genes are TRBV7-7 and TRBJ2-7; no definite D call. With 4 bases removed from V and 2 bases from J, the gap between germline ends came to 3 bases. Germline V gene sequence: CDR1 SSHAT, CDR2 FNYEAQ (reference sequence). The CDR3 is 11 residues long. Here the CDR3 DNA reads TGTGCCAGCAGCTCCACCTACGAGCAGTACTTC. Its protein product is CASSSTYEQYF.

The V gene is TRBV5-6, the J gene TRBJ2-3; D is ambiguous. Trimming took off 4 bases at V and 4 bases at J, with 7 bases between the two ends. The CDR3 is made up of 12 amino acids. The germline CDR1 and CDR2 sequences are SGHDT and YYEEEE. The CDR3 DNA is TGTGCCAGCAGCCGGGTTGCAGATACGCAGTATTTT. This gives the protein CASSRVADTQYF.

The CDR3 DNA reads as TGTGCCAGCGTTCGGACAGTTAACTATGGCTACACCTTC. It codes for CASVRTVNYGYTF. J is TRBJ1-2 and V is TRBV6-1; TRBD1 might be the D (6 bases). Deletions cut 8 bases from V and 1 base from J, with 11 bases between. CDR1 is MNHNS and CDR2 is SASEGT in the germline V gene. The CDR3 is made up of 13 amino acids.

The chain uses TRBV2 and TRBJ2-7; tentatively, D is TRBD1 (6 bases). The CDR3 runs 11 residues. Looked up from germline, CDR1 is SNHLY and CDR2 is FYNNEI. Trimming cost V 8 bases and J 7 bases, with 12 bases left between them. The CDR3 protein is CASLQGSEQYF. CDR3 bases: TGTGCCAGCCTTCAGGGGAGTGAGCAGTACTTC.

V is TRBV19 and J is TRBJ1-5, with a tentative D call TRBD1 (5 bases). V lost 6 bases, J lost 7 bases, and 13 bases lay in between. The CDR3 is 13 amino acids. Germline V CDR1 and CDR2: LNHDA, SQIVND (reference sequence). CDR3 sequence (DNA): TGTGCCAGTAGGATTTTTGGGGACCAGCCCCAGCATTTT. As protein: CASRIFGDQPQHF.

The chain has TRBV5-1 and TRBJ2-1; 10 bases are shared with TRBD1. Germline V gene data show CDR1 as SGHRS and CDR2 as YFSETQ. The CDR3 totals 14 residues. J lost 7 bases, V lost 0 bases, and 1 base had no gene match. The CDR3 bases are TGCGCCAGCAGCTTGGGGACAGGGGGTAATGAGCAGTTCTTC. It yields the protein CASSLGTGGNEQFF.

The CDR3: CASSVAPTGPSGTYEQYF. The CDR3 nucleotides read TGTGCCAGCAGCGTAGCTCCTACGGGGCCTAGTGGGACTTACGAGCAGTACTTC. V usage is TRBV9 and J usage is TRBJ2-7, with D possibly TRBD2 on 6 matching bases. Looked up from germline, CDR1 is SGDLS and CDR2 is YYNGEE. CDR3 length: 18 amino acids. Trimming took 0 bases from V and 4 from J, leaving 23 bases between them. The full variable domain, with the rest looked up from reference TRBV9 and TRBJ2-7, is DSGVTQTPKHLITATGQRVTLRCSPRSGDLSVYWYQQSLDQGLQFLIQYYNGEERAKGNILERFSAQQFPDLHSELNLSSLELGDSALYFCASSVAPTGPSGTYEQYFGPGTRLTVT.

This clone turned up a few times. The V and J genes are TRBV29-1 and TRBJ1-2, with D possibly being TRBD1 (6 bases). CDR3 size: 13 residues. CDR1 and CDR2 from the germline V gene are SQVTM and ANQGSEA. The germline V and J ends were trimmed by 3 bases and 2 bases, with 10 bases remaining between them. The chain's CDR3 is CSVDQGLNYGYTF. In DNA, the CDR3 is TGCAGCGTTGATCAGGGGCTCAACTATGGCTACACCTTC.

This clone turned up a few times. The chain couples TRBV5-1 to TRBJ2-3; D not certain. This CDR3 region has 14 residues. The V and J ends lost 0 bases and 6 bases respectively, with 11 bases between them. From germline, CDR1 is SGHRS and CDR2 YFSETQ. The CDR3 coding sequence is TGCGCCAGCAGCTTGGCTGACCCGTCGGATACGCAGTATTTT. Its protein is CASSLADPSDTQYF.

This rearrangement joins TRBV4-1 to TRBJ1-1, with D possibly being TRBD1 (5 bases). Per the germline V gene, CDR1 is MGHRA and CDR2 is YSYEKL. CDR3 length equals 15 residues. V was pared by 5 bases and J by 1 base, with 14 bases between. The CDR3 sequence: CASSSAGGENTEAFF. As DNA, the CDR3 is TGCGCCAGCAGCTCGGCGGGGGGGGAGAACACTGAAGCTTTCTTT.

The chain joins TRBV5-4 to TRBJ2-7; TRBD2 agrees at 12 bases. The germline V gene has CDR1 SGHNT and CDR2 YYREEE (reference sequence). The CDR3 covers 16 residues. J was trimmed by 4 bases and V by 3 bases; bases with no gene match: 8. CDR3 residues: CASSSRLAGELYEQYF. As DNA, the CDR3 is TGTGCCAGCAGCTCCCGACTAGCGGGAGAACTGTACGAGCAGTACTTC.

This chain uses TRBV18 with TRBJ2-1; D possibly corresponds to TRBD1 (7 bases). Trimming removed 2 bases at V and 9 bases at J, with 14 bases between. The CDR3 loop spans 14 amino acids. Germline lookup yields CDR1 KGHSH and CDR2 LQKENI. The CDR3: CASSPVGQGGEQFF. CDR3 DNA sequence: TGTGCCAGCTCACCAGTCGGCCAGGGGGGTGAGCAGTTCTTC.

The chain employs TRBV7-3 and TRBJ2-2; 8 nucleotides agree with TRBD2. The CDR3 is 14 residues long. CDR1 and CDR2 from the germline V gene are SGHTA and FQGTGA. V trimming: 5 bases; J trimming: 5 bases; junction bases outside the gene matches: 4. This chain's CDR3 is CASSRTSQTGELFF. As DNA, the CDR3 is TGTGCCAGCAGCAGGACTAGCCAAACCGGGGAGCTGTTTTTT.

The chain links TRBV7-9 to TRBJ2-2; D unresolved. Trimming took off 3 bases at V and 14 bases at J, with 10 bases between the two ends. The CDR3 spans 11 residues. The V gene's germline CDR1 is SEHNR and CDR2 FQNEAQ (reference sequence). The DNA of the CDR3 is TGTGCCAGCAGCTTTACGGGCTTACTGTTTTTT. Residues: CASSFTGLLFF. Combining the CDR3 with reference TRBV7-9 and TRBJ2-2 gives the whole variable domain DTGVSQNPRHKITKRGQNVTFRCDPISEHNRLYWYRQTLGQGPEFLTYFQNEAQLEKSRLLSDRFSAERPKGSFSTLEIQRTEQGDSAMYLCASSFTGLLFFGEGSRLTVL.

V gene TRBV19 combines with J gene TRBJ1-1, with D uncertain. The V end was cut by 5 bases, the J end by 2 bases, with 15 bases between. The CDR3 is 15 residues long. CDR1 LNHDA and CDR2 SQIVND come from the germline V gene (reference sequence). CDR3 residues: CASSPQAGINTEAFF. As DNA, the CDR3 is TGTGCCAGTAGTCCCCAGGCCGGGATAAACACTGAAGCTTTCTTT.

This rearrangement joins TRBV11-3 to TRBJ1-2; 9 nucleotides match TRBD1. After removal of 6 bases from V and 7 bases from J, the junction contained 12 bases not matched to a gene. This CDR3 spans 15 amino acids. The germline V gene encodes CDR1 SGHNT and CDR2 YENEEA. CDR3 coding DNA: TGTGCCAGCAGAACCGGACAGGGGCCGACGGGTGGCTACACCTTC. Translation gives CASRTGQGPTGGYTF.

The chain combines TRBV6-5 with TRBJ2-3; D is unresolved. There are 11 residues in the CDR3. Germline V gene data show CDR1 as MNHEY and CDR2 as SVGAGI. The germline V and J ends were trimmed by 2 bases and 7 bases, with 4 bases remaining between them. The CDR3 region has the DNA TGTGCCAGCAGTTACCGAAATACGCAGTATTTT. Translation gives CASSYRNTQYF.

This chain joins TRBV18 and TRBJ1-5; 10 bases agree with TRBD1. This CDR3 has 14 amino acids. Germline V gene sequence: CDR1 KGHSH, CDR2 LQKENI. V shed 6 bases, J shed 1 base, and the junction held 0 bases outside the gene matches. This CDR3 is CASSGQGSNQPQHF. Written as DNA, the CDR3 is TGTGCCAGCTCGGGACAGGGGAGCAATCAGCCCCAGCATTTT.

The chain combines TRBV5-1 with TRBJ1-2, with a weak D call TRBD1 (5 bases). This CDR3 comprises 17 residues. Germline CDR1 and CDR2: SGHRS and YFSETQ. Trimming shortened V by 4 bases and J by 2 bases, and 21 bases separated the two germline ends. This CDR3 reads CASSRPKGDLGNYGYTF. The CDR3 bases are TGCGCCAGCAGCCGGCCGAAAGGGGATTTGGGGAACTATGGCTACACCTTC.

This rearrangement joins TRBV7-8 to TRBJ1-1, with no clear D. Deletions cut 0 bases from V and 5 bases from J, with 1 base between. This CDR3 region has 11 residues. Germline CDR1 is SGHVS and CDR2 is FQNEAQ. CDR3 sequence reads: CASSLATEAFF. As DNA, the CDR3 is TGTGCCAGCAGCTTAGCTACTGAAGCTTTCTTT.

The chain is built from TRBV7-9 and TRBJ2-1; 9 bases are a match to TRBD1. This CDR3 has 15 residues. The germline CDR1 and CDR2 sequences are SEHNR and FQNEAQ (reference sequence). Trimming at V came to 4 bases and at J to 4 bases, leaving 5 bases not matched to a gene. The CDR3 loop is CASSSQGAQYNEQFF. The CDR3 bases are TGTGCCAGCAGCTCACAGGGGGCGCAGTACAATGAGCAGTTCTTC.

The chain joins TRBV5-1 to TRBJ2-2; 11 nucleotides match TRBD2. The CDR3 contains 16 residues. Germline-derived CDR1 and CDR2 are SGHRS and YFSETQ. V trimming: 4 bases; J trimming: 4 bases; junction bases outside the gene matches: 6. CDR3 DNA: TGCGCCAGCAGCCAACTAGCGGGAGATCCCACCGGGGAGCTGTTTTTT. Translating gives CASSQLAGDPTGELFF.

This clone was counted between two and nine times. V is TRBV10-3 and J is TRBJ2-5; 7 bases line up with TRBD2. Trimming at V came to 8 bases and at J to 5 bases, leaving 8 bases not matched to a gene. The CDR3 extends over 13 amino acids. CDR1 is ENHRY and CDR2 is SYGVKD in the germline V gene. The CDR3 loop reads CAIRLAVGETQYF. The CDR3 DNA reads TGTGCCATCCGACTAGCAGTGGGCGAGACCCAGTACTTC.

The V gene is TRBV13, the J gene TRBJ1-1, with 9 bases that match TRBD1. Germline lookup yields CDR1 PRHDT and CDR2 FYEKMQ (reference sequence). The V segment lost 5 bases and the J segment 4 bases; nucleotides outside the gene matches: 8. The CDR3 runs to 15 residues. CDR3 sequence: CASSPRTGAATEAFF. The DNA for the CDR3 is TGTGCCAGCAGCCCAAGGACAGGGGCGGCCACTGAAGCTTTCTTT.

V usage is TRBV27 and J usage is TRBJ1-2; 9 nucleotides agree with TRBD1. The V segment lost 7 bases and the J segment 8 bases; nucleotides outside the gene matches: 11. There are 14 residues in the CDR3. Germline V gives CDR1 MNHEY, CDR2 SMNVEV (reference sequence). The CDR3 loop reads CASKPGDRVRGYTF. DNA for the CDR3: TGTGCCAGCAAACCGGGGGACAGGGTGAGAGGCTACACCTTC.

The chain uses TRBV11-2 and TRBJ2-2; no clear D. V was trimmed by 0 bases and J by 1 base, leaving 6 bases between them. This CDR3 is 15 amino acids long. The V gene's germline CDR1 is SGHAT and CDR2 FQNNGV. CDR3 in amino acids: CASSLDRQNTGELFF. The DNA of the CDR3 is TGTGCCAGCAGCTTAGATCGACAGAACACCGGGGAGCTGTTTTTT.

This chain uses TRBV30 with TRBJ1-2, with D unclear. The CDR3 sequence is 15 residues long. The germline CDR1 and CDR2 sequences are GTSNPN and SVGIG (reference sequence). V was trimmed by 5 bases and J by 4 bases, leaving 20 bases between them. CDR3 sequence: CAWSPPGPIGYGYTF. The CDR3 DNA follows: TGTGCCTGGTCCCCCCCCGGGCCCATCGGCTATGGCTACACCTTC.

The rearrangement uses TRBV5-1 and TRBJ2-7, with TRBD2 as a possible D gene (5 bases). Germline V lookup: CDR1 SGHRS, CDR2 YFSETQ. CDR3 length: 14 amino acids. Deletions cut 0 bases from V and 6 bases from J, with 13 bases between. The CDR3, as DNA: TGCGCCAGCAGCTTGGAGGGCTTTCGGGGCGAGCAGTACTTC. It encodes CASSLEGFRGEQYF.

The chain employs TRBV11-2 and TRBJ2-7; 7 positions agree with TRBD2. The CDR3 sequence is 15 residues long. V was pared by 1 base and J by 1 base, with 4 bases of the junction left unmatched. Germline CDR1 reads SGHAT; CDR2 reads FQNNGV. CDR3 sequence: CASSLVGGPSYEQYF. Written as DNA, the CDR3 is TGTGCCAGCAGCTTAGTGGGAGGGCCGTCCTACGAGCAGTACTTC.

V usage is TRBV9 and J usage is TRBJ2-1, with 11 nucleotides matching TRBD2. Trimming removed 3 bases from V and 6 bases from J; junction bases left unmatched: 2. This CDR3 spans 14 amino acids. Germline V gene sequence: CDR1 SGDLS, CDR2 YYNGEE. The DNA for the CDR3 is TGTGCCAGCAGCGGTAGCGGGAGGGCCAATGAGCAGTTCTTC. Protein: CASSGSGRANEQFF. Full variable domain (rest looked up from reference TRBV9 and TRBJ2-1): DSGVTQTPKHLITATGQRVTLRCSPRSGDLSVYWYQQSLDQGLQFLIQYYNGEERAKGNILERFSAQQFPDLHSELNLSSLELGDSALYFCASSGSGRANEQFFGPGTRLTVL.